Listed below are T cell receptor beta chains from one sample, sequenced in a study of cytomegalovirus exposure and HLA in healthy donors. The table came from immunoSEQ multiplex PCR; TCRdb's copy has only in-frame clones and leaves some out. Altogether 70,000 to 95,000 clones are present, 62% being singletons, with the ten largest covering around 5.5%. The sample consisted of PBMCs. All receptors derive from a woman in her thirties in good health and CMV-seropositive. Both conserved end residues are trimmed from each CDR3. Clone size is stated in some rows and not others, as once, few, many or a class when expanded.

13	TRBV6-5	.	ASSYKQGHNSPLH
14	TRBV4-1	.	ASTTGGGQDTGELF
15	TRBV19	.	ASSITDRGRGNTEAF
11	TRBV2	.	ASSEGGFEKLF
13	TRBV5-4	.	ASSSAGGLTDTQY
13	TRBV5-1	few	ASSLDWARGNEQY
12	TRBV6-1	few	ASSGGQGNTEAF
11	TRBV18	.	ASSPQGGDGYT
13	TRBV2	few	ASSVDRDNNQPQH
9	TRBV28	.	ASSPDSPLH